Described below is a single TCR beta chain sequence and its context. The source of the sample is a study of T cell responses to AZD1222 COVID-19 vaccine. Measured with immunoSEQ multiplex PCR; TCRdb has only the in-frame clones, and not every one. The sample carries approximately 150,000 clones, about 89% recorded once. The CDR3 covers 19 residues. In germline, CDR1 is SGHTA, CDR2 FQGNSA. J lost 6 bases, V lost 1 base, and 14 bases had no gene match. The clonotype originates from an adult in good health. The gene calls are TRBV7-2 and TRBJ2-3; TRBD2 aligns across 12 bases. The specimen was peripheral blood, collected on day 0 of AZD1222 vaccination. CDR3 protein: CASSLELAGGRGLMDTQYF. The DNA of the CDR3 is TGTGCCAGCAGCTTAGAACTAGCGGGGGGACGGGGTCTTATGGATACGCAGTATTTT.